The rows below give T cell receptor beta chains drawn from one sample of a study of radiotherapy plus CTLA-4 blockade in lung cancer. Only in-frame clones appear in the TCRdb table, and some are missing; sequencing was by immunoSEQ multiplex PCR. The profile shows more than 40,000 clones, roughly 90% of them singletons. The material was peripheral blood, obtained from a patient treated with radiotherapy plus ipilimumab. These receptors were collected from a human donor with non-small cell lung cancer whose response to radiotherapy plus ipilimumab could not be evaluated. CDR3s include the opening cysteine and the closing phenylalanine or tryptophan. The order of the fields is V gene, J gene, D gene, clone size, CDR3 protein, CDR3 DNA. A D gene is named only where the DNA matches it firmly. Not every row has a clone size; where given, it reads once, few, many or a size class.

TRBV28,TRBJ2-7,-,once,CASSFPGLSRVIYEQYF,TGTGCCAGCAGTTTCCCGGGACTGTCTCGGGTCATCTACGAGCAGTACTTC
TRBV6-5,TRBJ1-2,-,once,CASSYSTGTNYGYTF,TGTGCCAGCAGTTACTCGACAGGAACTAACTATGGCTACACCTTC
TRBV6-1,TRBJ2-5,TRBD1,-,CASRGDRGAGETQYF,TGTGCCAGCAGGGGGGACAGGGGAGCGGGGGAGACCCAGTACTTC
TRBV7-9,TRBJ2-3,-,-,CASSFAGADTQYF,TGTGCCAGCAGCTTCGCCGGAGCGGATACGCAGTATTTT
TRBV9,TRBJ1-3,-,-,CASSVGSTSGNTIYF,TGTGCCAGCAGCGTAGGATCTACCTCTGGAAACACCATATATTTT
TRBV25-1,TRBJ2-2,TRBD1,-,CASSNGRGQLSTGELFF,TGTGCCAGCAGTAATGGTAGGGGACAGCTTAGCACCGGGGAGCTGTTTTTT
TRBV27,TRBJ2-3,-,-,CASSQTYTDTQYF,TGTGCCAGCAGTCAAACATACACAGATACGCAGTATTTT
TRBV6-1,TRBJ2-7,TRBD2,-,CASSSTSGGSYEQYF,TGTGCCAGCAGCTCGACTAGCGGGGGATCCTACGAGCAGTACTTC
TRBV5-1,TRBJ1-2,TRBD1,-,CASSLASQGKDYGYTF,TGCGCCAGCAGCTTGGCCTCACAGGGGAAGGACTATGGCTACACCTTC
TRBV9,TRBJ2-1,TRBD2,-,CASSGAAGGYNEQFF,TGTGCCAGCAGCGGGGCGGCGGGAGGGTACAATGAGCAGTTCTTC
TRBV5-4,TRBJ1-1,-,once,CASSPLGLKTEAFF,TGTGCCAGCAGCCCGTTGGGGCTTAAAACTGAAGCTTTCTTT
TRBV29-1,TRBJ1-5,-,-,CSARIQGYGNQPQHF,TGCAGCGCCCGGATACAGGGATATGGCAATCAGCCCCAGCATTTT
TRBV7-2,TRBJ2-3,-,-,CASSHGGTQYF,TGTGCCAGCAGCCACGGAGGGACGCAGTATTTT
TRBV6-5,TRBJ2-7,-,-,CASRPVTGGYEQYF,TGTGCCAGCAGACCCGTTACAGGCGGCTACGAGCAGTACTTC
TRBV27,TRBJ2-2,TRBD1,once,CASSPGQGAVAPGELFF,TGTGCCAGCAGCCCAGGACAGGGCGCGGTTGCCCCCGGGGAGCTGTTTTTT
TRBV6-1,TRBJ2-4,-,-,CASSEAIGSSDIQYF,TGTGCCAGCAGTGAAGCGATAGGGAGTTCTGACATTCAGTACTTC
TRBV5-8,TRBJ1-2,-,-,CASSLARVGGYTF,TGTGCCAGCAGCTTGGCGAGGGTAGGCGGCTACACCTTC
TRBV27,TRBJ2-1,TRBD2,-,CASSLSREGDNEQFF,TGTGCCAGCAGTTTATCGCGGGAGGGGGACAATGAGCAGTTCTTC
TRBV5-1,TRBJ1-1,TRBD1,-,CASSSMGQGNTEAFF,TGCGCCAGCAGCTCGATGGGACAGGGGAACACTGAAGCTTTCTTT
TRBV6-1,TRBJ2-3,TRBD2,-,CASSRGGNGDTQYF,TGTGCCAGCAGTCGGGGGGGCAATGGAGATACGCAGTATTTT
TRBV25-1,TRBJ2-7,TRBD2,-,CASSESFGTNTYEQYF,TGTGCCAGCAGTGAATCCTTCGGGACTAACACTTACGAGCAGTACTTC
TRBV7-2,TRBJ2-7,-,few,CASSLGRGSYEQYF,TGTGCCAGCAGCTTAGGAAGGGGGTCCTACGAGCAGTACTTC
TRBV18,TRBJ2-2,-,once,CASSPQQGGELFF,TGTGCCAGCTCACCACAACAGGGCGGGGAGCTGTTTTTT
TRBV19,TRBJ2-1,TRBD2,once,CASSKLAGGRNEQFF,TGTGCCAGTAGTAAACTAGCGGGAGGCCGGAATGAGCAGTTCTTC
TRBV7-6,TRBJ2-5,TRBD1,-,CASSLRGQGLRKTQYF,TGTGCCAGCAGCTTGCGCGGACAGGGGTTGAGAAAGACCCAGTACTTC
TRBV30,TRBJ1-1,-,-,CAWILVAMNTEAFF,TGTGCCTGGATTCTGGTAGCTATGAACACTGAAGCTTTCTTT
TRBV6-5,TRBJ1-1,-,-,CASSYTRKNTEAFF,TGTGCCAGCAGTTATACGAGGAAGAACACTGAAGCTTTCTTT
TRBV9,TRBJ2-3,-,-,CASSVPGLDTQYF,TGTGCCAGCAGCGTACCGGGACTAGATACGCAGTATTTT
TRBV19,TRBJ1-5,-,-,CASNDSGGGNQPQHF,TGTGCCAGTAATGATAGCGGGGGCGGCAATCAGCCCCAGCATTTT
TRBV29-1,TRBJ1-1,TRBD1,-,CSTRRGPQATEAFF,TGCAGCACCCGCAGGGGGCCACAGGCCACTGAAGCTTTCTTT
TRBV10-1,TRBJ2-1,TRBD1,-,CASSDRGTGNNEQFF,TGCGCCAGCAGTGACCGTGGGACAGGGAACAATGAGCAGTTCTTC
TRBV11-3,TRBJ2-1,TRBD2,-,CASSQNSGYNEQFF,TGTGCCAGCAGCCAAAATAGCGGGTACAATGAGCAGTTCTTC
TRBV7-2,TRBJ1-6,-,-,CASRRQSSYNSPLHF,TGTGCCAGCAGGAGACAGAGCTCCTATAATTCACCCCTCCACTTT
TRBV7-9,TRBJ1-1,-,few,CASRQGEYMNTEAFF,TGTGCCAGCAGACAGGGAGAATACATGAACACTGAAGCTTTCTTT
TRBV28,TRBJ1-4,-,-,CASGEGLSVFF,TGTGCCAGCGGGGAGGGGCTGTCGGTGTTTTTT
TRBV7-9,TRBJ2-7,-,few,CASSFSGGVSYEQYF,TGTGCCAGCAGCTTTAGTGGAGGGGTTTCCTACGAGCAGTACTTC
TRBV5-1,TRBJ2-1,-,-,CASSQGPNNEQFF,TGCGCCAGTTCACAGGGCCCCAACAATGAGCAGTTCTTC
TRBV7-9,TRBJ2-7,-,-,CASSAAVWSSYEQYF,TGTGCCAGCAGCGCGGCGGTATGGAGCTCCTACGAGCAGTACTTC
TRBV5-8,TRBJ2-3,-,few,CASSLGSQNTDTQYF,TGTGCCAGCAGCTTGGGATCCCAGAACACAGATACGCAGTATTTT